This T cell receptor beta chain was identified in a study of molecular identifiers for immune sequencing clone quantification. TCRdb reanalysed the PCR reads using MiXCR and keeps one entry per CDR3 protein. The repertoire holds hundreds of thousands of distinct CDR3 sequences, with less than 30% as singletons. This clonotype was picked up many times. CDR1 SNHLY and CDR2 FYNNEI come from the germline V gene. With 7 bases clipped from V and 0 bases from J, the junction kept 6 bases outside the gene matches. The CDR3 is 16 amino acids. The clonotype comes from a human donor in good health. Some libraries in this study had Jurkat cell RNA spiked in. The V and J genes are TRBV2 and TRBJ2-6; 7 nucleotides line up with TRBD2. Input material: naive CD8+ T cells from blood, with Jurkat cell RNA spiked in. Subset noted: FACS-sorted CD8+CD4-CCR7+CD45RA+ naive T cells. The CDR3 sequence is CASIEGLLSGANVLTF. CDR3 nucleotide sequence: TGTGCCAGCATCGAGGGACTACTCTCTGGGGCCAACGTCCTGACTTTC.